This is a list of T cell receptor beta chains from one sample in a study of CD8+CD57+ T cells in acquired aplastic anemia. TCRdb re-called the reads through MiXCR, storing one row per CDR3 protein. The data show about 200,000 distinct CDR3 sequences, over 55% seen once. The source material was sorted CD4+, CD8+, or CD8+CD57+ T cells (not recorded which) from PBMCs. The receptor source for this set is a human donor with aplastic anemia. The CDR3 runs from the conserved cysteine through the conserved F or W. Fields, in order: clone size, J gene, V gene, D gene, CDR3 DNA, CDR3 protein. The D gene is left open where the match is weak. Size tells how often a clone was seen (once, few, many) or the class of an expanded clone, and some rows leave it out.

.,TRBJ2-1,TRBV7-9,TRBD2,TGTGCCAGCAGCGTGGGACTAAGTCGGTCCTACAATGAGCAGTTCTTC,CASSVGLSRSYNEQFF
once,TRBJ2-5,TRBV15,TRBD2,TGTGCCACCAGCCGACAGACTAGCCCGGCCGCAAAGGGAGTATGGGAGACCCAGCACTTC,CATSRQTSPAAKGVWETQHF
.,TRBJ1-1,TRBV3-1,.,TGTGCCAGCAGGAAGTGGGGGACTGAAGCTTTCTTT,CASRKWGTEAFF
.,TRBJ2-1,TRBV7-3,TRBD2,TGTGCCAGCAGCTCTAGCGGGATTCGGTACAATGAGCAGTTCTTC,CASSSSGIRYNEQFF
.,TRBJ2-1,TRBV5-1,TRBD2,TGCGCCCGCAGCTTGGTGGGGAGGGGACTAGCGGCCTCCTACAATGAGCAGTTCTTC,CARSLVGRGLAASYNEQFF
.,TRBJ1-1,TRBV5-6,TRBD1,TGTGCCAGCAGCTTAGGACAGGGAGTGGGGACTGAAGCTTTCTTT,CASSLGQGVGTEAFF
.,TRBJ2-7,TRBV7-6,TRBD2,TGTGCCAGCAGCTTAGTGGGGGGGAGGGACGAGCAGTACTTC,CASSLVGGRDEQYF
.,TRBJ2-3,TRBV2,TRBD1,TGTGCCAGCAGCAGAGAGGGGGCAGCAACCCTCAGGGATACGCAGTATTTT,CASSREGAATLRDTQYF
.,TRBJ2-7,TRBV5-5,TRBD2,TGCGCCAGCAGCCCTAGCGGGAGAATGGGCTCGGGCCACGAGCAGTACTTC,CASSPSGRMGSGHEQYF
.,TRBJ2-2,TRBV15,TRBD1,TGTGCCACCAGTGAACCGGGACAGGGTCTAATCGACACCGGGGAGCTGTTTTTT,CATSEPGQGLIDTGELFF
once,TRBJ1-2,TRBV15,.,TGTGCCACCAGCAGAGATGGGGTTAGCTACACCTTC,CATSRDGVSYTF
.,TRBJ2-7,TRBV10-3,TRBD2,TGTGCCATCAGTGAGCCCGGACTAGCGGATAATACTTACGAGCAGTACTTC,CAISEPGLADNTYEQYF
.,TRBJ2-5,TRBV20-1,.,TGCAGTGCTAGGACGGACTGGCAAGAGACCCAGTACTTC,CSARTDWQETQYF
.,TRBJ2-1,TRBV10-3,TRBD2,TGTGCCATCAAGCTAGCGGGGGGGCTTAATGAGCAGTTCTTC,CAIKLAGGLNEQFF